The 14 T cell receptor beta chains below all came from one sample that was sequenced in a study of beta chain features in type 1 diabetes. Every isolated RNA sample was fully reverse transcribed, so sequencing captured expressed TCRB transcripts. Sequencing used immunoSEQ multiplex PCR; TCRdb keeps in-frame clones, though not all of them. The data show about 150,000 clones, with 10% to 15% seen just once and 1.3% held by the top ten. Whole-study findings and limits: TCRB CDR3 length was moderately but significantly reduced in all four CD4+ subsets of Type 1 diabetes patients.

Their antigens remain unidentified. The sequenced sample consisted of central memory CD4+ T cells from blood. The origin of the receptors is a man between 18 and 35 years old with type 1 diabetes.

The sample holds a few counts of this clone. The genes are TRBV7-2 and TRBJ2-4, with a tentative D call TRBD2 (5 bases). This CDR3 comprises 15 residues. V lost 0 bases to trimming and J lost 8 bases, with 14 bases between them. Germline V CDR1 and CDR2: SGHTA, FQGNSA. The CDR3 bases are TGTGCCAGCAGCTTAGCGCTTCGGCTCGGGGACATTCAGTACTTC. Translated, it gives CASSLALRLGDIQYF.

The chain uses TRBV19 and TRBJ2-3; the match to TRBD1 covers 7 bases. Germline lookup yields CDR1 LNHDA and CDR2 SQIVND (reference sequence). The V and J ends lost 10 bases and 0 bases, in that order; junction bases with no gene match: 10. The CDR3 is made up of 15 amino acids. The CDR3 region is CATGEQGQSTDTQYF. The CDR3 nucleotides are TGTGCCACTGGGGAACAGGGGCAGAGCACAGATACGCAGTATTTT. The full variable domain, its missing parts supplied by reference TRBV19 and TRBJ2-3, is DGGITQSPKYLFRKEGQNVTLSCEQNLNHDAMYWYRQDPGQGLRLIYYSQIVNDFQKGDIAEGYSVSREKKESFPLTVTSAQKNPTAFYLCATGEQGQSTDTQYFGPGTRLTVL.

In nucleotides, the CDR3 is TGTGCCAGCAGTTTCGGAGGGTCTAACTATGGCTACACCTTC. Its protein product is CASSFGGSNYGYTF. The chain has TRBV27 and TRBJ1-2; D gene unclear. V lost 3 bases to trimming and J lost 0 bases, with 8 bases between them. The germline V gene encodes CDR1 MNHEY and CDR2 SMNVEV (reference sequence). The CDR3 totals 14 residues.

This clone occurred a few times. The chain uses TRBV18 and TRBJ2-3; no clear D gene. V lost 0 bases and J 3 bases, leaving 4 bases between the germline ends. This CDR3 comprises 13 residues. Germline V gene sequence: CDR1 KGHSH, CDR2 LQKENI. CDR3 region: CASSPPATDTQYF. The CDR3 DNA is TGTGCCAGCTCACCACCGGCGACAGATACGCAGTATTTT.

This chain connects TRBV30 to TRBJ2-7; maybe TRBD1 (6 bases). Germline-derived CDR1 and CDR2 are GTSNPN and SVGIG (reference sequence). V was shortened by 0 bases and J by 3 bases, with 15 bases between the two germline ends. The CDR3 spans 15 residues. CDR3 nucleotides: TGTGCCTGGAGTGTAAGTTCCGGCAGGGGCTACGAGCAGTACTTC. Its protein is CAWSVSSGRGYEQYF.

V gene TRBV30 combines with J gene TRBJ2-2, with D unresolved. Germline V gene data show CDR1 as GTSNPN and CDR2 as SVGIG (reference sequence). This CDR3 contains 12 residues. V gave up 5 bases and J gave up 8 bases, with 12 bases separating them. Here the CDR3 reads CAWSMDSGELFF. In DNA form, the CDR3 reads TGTGCCTGGTCTATGGATTCTGGGGAGCTGTTTTTT.

The chain couples TRBV21-1 to TRBJ1-2. TRBV21-1 is annotated as a pseudogene. The CDR3 loop spans 14 amino acids. The CDR3 nucleotides are TGTGCCAGCAGCTACGTGAGAAGAAGTTATGGCTACACCTTC. Amino acids: CASSYVRRSYGYTF.

Comment on this clone: The sample holds other DNA sequences that translate to the same CDR3. The chain recombines TRBV5-6 with TRBJ1-2; D is undetermined. The CDR3 loop spans 13 amino acids. V shed 0 bases and J shed 1 base, with 4 bases lying between them. Germline-derived CDR1 and CDR2 are SGHDT and YYEEEE. The CDR3: CASSLGSNYGYTF. The CDR3 region has the DNA TGTGCCAGCAGCTTGGGGAGTAACTATGGCTACACCTTC.

This clone was detected only a few times. The chain employs TRBV25-1 and TRBJ2-7; D perhaps matches TRBD2 (6 bases). Per germline, CDR1 MGHDK and CDR2 SYGVNS. CDR3 length: 13 amino acids. Trimming left V 11 bases short and J 0 bases short, with 14 bases between. CDR3 nucleotides: TGTGCCTGCGGGACGGGGAGCTCCTACGAGCAGTACTTC. It codes for CACGTGSSYEQYF.

This clone turned up a few times. V gene TRBV11-2 combines with J gene TRBJ1-1; no reliable D call. The CDR3 loop spans 14 amino acids. Trimming stripped 6 bases from V and 1 base from J, with 12 bases between. Germline V gene lookup returns CDR1 SGHAT and CDR2 FQNNGV. The CDR3 reads CASRTSSANTEAFF. The DNA of the CDR3 is TGTGCCAGCAGAACCAGTTCCGCGAACACTGAAGCTTTCTTT.

This clone occurred a few times. The genes are TRBV4-3 and TRBJ2-5; the D is unclear. CDR1 and CDR2 (germline): LGHNA, YSLEER. V was trimmed by 1 base and J by 1 base, leaving 7 bases between them. CDR3 length: 14 amino acids. The CDR3 protein is CASSQATVQETQYF. The CDR3 DNA is TGCGCCAGCAGCCAAGCGACGGTCCAAGAGACCCAGTACTTC.

Notes on this clone: This may arise from a read error, as a much more abundant clone is one base away. This sequence joins TRBV28 and TRBJ2-3; 9 bases are a match to TRBD2. Germline CDR1 reads MDHEN; CDR2 reads SYDVKM. With V trimmed by 6 bases and J by 1 base, 2 bases remained unmatched. The CDR3 has 14 amino acids. The CDR3 is CASRIAGGTDTQYF. The DNA for the CDR3 is TGTGCCAGCAGAATAGCGGGGGGCACAGATACGCAGTATTTT.

This clone showed up just a few times. V and J are TRBV6-5 and TRBJ1-1; the match to TRBD1 covers 8 bases. There are 15 residues in the CDR3. V lost 5 bases and J lost 2; bases outside the gene matches: 7. Germline-derived CDR1 and CDR2 are MNHEY and SVGAGI. The CDR3 loop reads CASSPSGQGNTEAFF. CDR3 in DNA: TGTGCCAGCAGTCCCTCCGGACAGGGAAACACTGAAGCTTTCTTT.

This clone was picked up many times. The gene calls are TRBV5-4 and TRBJ2-7; D unresolved. Germline assignment: CDR1 SGHNT and CDR2 YYREEE (reference sequence). V was shortened by 0 bases and J by 2 bases, with 15 bases between the two germline ends. The CDR3 is made up of 16 amino acids. DNA of the CDR3: TGTGCCAGCAGCTTGGCGGCCGATCGTACCCCCTACGAGCAGTACTTC. Translation gives CASSLAADRTPYEQYF.